This T cell receptor beta chain stems from a study of CD8 T cells in Susac syndrome. cDNA came from about 0.46 to 1 ug RNA primed by random hexamers. From the immunoSEQ multiplex PCR reads, TCRdb called clonotypes with MiXCR, one entry per CDR3 protein. The sample lists 80,000 or so distinct CDR3 sequences, approximately 94% occurring once. Points from the study as a whole: The CD4+ T cell repertoire of patients with Susac syndrome showed no detectable clonal expansion.

Remarks on this clonotype: What it binds is not known.

In contrast to the negatively isolated CD8+ and CD4+ T cells, TEMRA cells were FACS-enriched. V lost 7 bases and J lost 9; bases outside the gene matches: 10. The CDR3 covers 14 residues. The receptor was derived from a human donor with Susac syndrome. Sequencing input: CD4+ T cells from PBMCs. The V and J genes are TRBV12-3 or TRBV12-4 and TRBJ2-1; 9 positions agree with TRBD2. CDR3 in amino acids: CASIWGSGRTEQFF. Here the CDR3 DNA reads TGTGCCAGCATCTGGGGTAGCGGGAGAACTGAGCAGTTCTTC.